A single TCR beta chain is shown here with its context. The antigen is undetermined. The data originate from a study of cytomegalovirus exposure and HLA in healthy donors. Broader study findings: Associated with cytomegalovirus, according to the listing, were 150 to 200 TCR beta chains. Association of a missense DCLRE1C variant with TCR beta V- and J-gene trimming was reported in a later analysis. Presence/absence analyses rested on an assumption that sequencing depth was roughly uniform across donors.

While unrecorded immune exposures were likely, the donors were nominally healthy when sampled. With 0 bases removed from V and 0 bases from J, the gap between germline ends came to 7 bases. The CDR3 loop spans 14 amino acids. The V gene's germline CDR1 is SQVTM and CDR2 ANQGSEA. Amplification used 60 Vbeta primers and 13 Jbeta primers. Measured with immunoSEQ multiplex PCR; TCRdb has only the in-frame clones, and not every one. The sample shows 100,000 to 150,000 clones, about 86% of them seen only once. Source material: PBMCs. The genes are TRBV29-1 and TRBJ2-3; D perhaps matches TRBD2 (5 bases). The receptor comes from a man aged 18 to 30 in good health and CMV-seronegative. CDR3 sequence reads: CSVEDLASTDTQYF. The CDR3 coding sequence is TGCAGCGTTGAAGATCTAGCTAGCACAGATACGCAGTATTTT.